Listed here are 28 T cell receptor beta chains from one sample, sequenced in a study of Graves' ophthalmopathy and Graves' hyperthyroidism. Researchers took RNA transcripts and amplified TCR beta CDR3 regions from them. Investigators did first-round RT-PCR with HTBI primers, then second-round multiplex PCR. MiXCR, run by TCRdb on the multiplex PCR reads, gives a single entry per CDR3 protein. The table shows about 480,000 distinct CDR3 sequences, with approximately 14% occurring only once. Sequenced input: blood. These receptors came from a woman aged 25 to 39 with Graves' ophthalmopathy.

This clonotype was seen ten or more times. The chain uses TRBV20-1 and TRBJ1-5; perhaps TRBD1 as D (6 bases). Germline CDR1 reads DFQATT; CDR2 reads SNEGSKA (reference sequence). The CDR3 has 15 amino acids. The ends were cut back, 0 bases at V and 4 bases at J, with 13 bases in the middle. CDR3 protein: CSARDGGAGNQPQHF. For the CDR3, the DNA is TGCAGTGCTAGAGATGGGGGCGCGGGGAATCAGCCCCAGCATTTT.

This clonotype was seen more than once but under ten times. The V and J genes are TRBV29-1 and TRBJ1-3; possibly TRBD1 for D (5 bases). V was clipped by 7 bases and J by 0 bases, with 10 bases between them. From germline, CDR1 is SQVTM and CDR2 ANQGSEA. The CDR3 has 13 residues. CDR3 in amino acids: CSGHDSSGNTIYF. The CDR3 region has the DNA TGCAGCGGCCATGACAGCTCTGGAAACACCATATATTTT.

The rearrangement joins TRBV12-3 or TRBV12-4 to TRBJ1-2; no clear D. Trimming took off 3 bases at V and 4 bases at J, with 6 bases between the two ends. The CDR3 loop spans 12 amino acids. The CDR3 region has the DNA TGTGCCAGCAGTTTTGCGAGCTATGGCTACACCTTC. It yields the protein CASSFASYGYTF.

This clonotype was recorded at least ten times. The chain has TRBV11-1 and TRBJ1-1; a possible D gene is TRBD1 (5 bases). The V end lost 5 bases, the J end lost 0 bases, and 22 bases lay between the germline ends. The CDR3 contains 18 residues. Germline V gene data show CDR1 as SGHAT and CDR2 as FQDESV (reference sequence). CDR3 residues: CASSPHRGHWYVNTEAFF. The CDR3 coding sequence is TGTGCCAGCAGCCCCCACCGGGGCCATTGGTACGTGAACACTGAAGCTTTCTTT.

In its sample, this clonotype was seen many times. The rearrangement joins TRBV6-1 to TRBJ1-1, with D hard to call. The germline gives CDR1 MNHNS, CDR2 SASEGT. The ends were cut back, 8 bases at V and 0 bases at J, with 16 bases in the middle. The CDR3 sequence is 15 residues long. The CDR3 is CASRPRGRMNTEAFF. The CDR3 bases are TGTGCCAGCCGACCTCGAGGCAGAATGAACACTGAAGCTTTCTTT.

This clonotype was counted many times. V is TRBV29-1 and J is TRBJ2-5, with D possibly being TRBD1 or TRBD2 (5 bases each). Between the trimmed V and J ends, which lost 5 bases and 5 bases, there was a span of 12 bases. Germline V lookup: CDR1 SQVTM, CDR2 ANQGSEA. This CDR3 spans 12 amino acids. CDR3 sequence reads: CSVWGLGETQYF. CDR3 sequence (DNA): TGCAGCGTTTGGGGGTTAGGGGAGACCCAGTACTTC.

This clonotype was counted at least ten times. The V gene is TRBV2, the J gene TRBJ1-6, with D possibly being TRBD1 (6 bases). V dropped 9 bases and J dropped 6 bases, with 15 bases sitting between them. CDR3 length equals 14 residues. The germline CDR1 and CDR2 sequences are SNHLY and FYNNEI. CDR3 DNA sequence: TGTGCCAGTTCGACAGGAGCCGTTAATTCACCCCTCCACTTT. Encoded protein: CASSTGAVNSPLHF.

This clonotype was recorded at least ten times. The CDR3 loop is CASSTTYEQYF. In DNA form, the CDR3 reads TGTGCCAGCAGCACCACCTACGAGCAGTACTTC. The V and J genes are TRBV7-2 and TRBJ2-7; D call uncertain. The V and J ends lost 5 bases and 2 bases respectively, with 4 bases between them. CDR1 is SGHTA, CDR2 FQGNSA, per germline. The CDR3 spans 11 residues. Full variable domain (outside the CDR3, taken from reference TRBV7-2 and TRBJ2-7): GAGVSQSPSNKVTEKGKDVELRCDPISGHTALYWYRQSLGQGLEFLIYFQGNSAPDKSGLPSDRFSAERTGGSVSTLTIQRTQQEDSAVYLCASSTTYEQYFGPGTRLTVT.

This clonotype has ten or more counts. The chain links TRBV20-1 to TRBJ2-5; 7 nucleotides align to TRBD2. V shed 6 bases, J shed 3 bases, and the junction held 4 bases outside the gene matches. CDR1 and CDR2 (germline): DFQATT, SNEGSKA (reference sequence). The CDR3 length is 12 residues. CDR3: CSAALAEETQYF. The CDR3 bases are TGCAGTGCGGCGCTAGCGGAAGAGACCCAGTACTTC.

This clonotype was observed at least ten times. The chain links TRBV5-1 to TRBJ2-2; 11 nucleotides match TRBD1. The germline V gene encodes CDR1 SGHRS and CDR2 YFSETQ. J was trimmed by 6 bases and V by 4 bases; bases with no gene match: 2. This CDR3 is 14 amino acids long. In DNA form, the CDR3 reads TGCGCCAGCAGCGCGGACAGGGGGCCCGGGGAGCTGTTTTTT. Its protein product is CASSADRGPGELFF.

Concerning this clonotype itself: Germline and junction disagree at one end, which may indicate a read error. The chain recombines TRBV10-3 with TRBJ2-7; D uncertain. Germline CDR1 and CDR2: ENHRY and SYGVKD. This CDR3 comprises 13 residues. CDR3 sequence reads: CVIGGQRTYEQYF. CDR3 in DNA: TGTGTCATCGGTGGGCAGCGAACCTACGAGCAGTACTTC.

This clonotype has a handful of counts. The rearrangement links TRBV5-5 to TRBJ2-7, with D tentatively TRBD2 (6 bases). Germline values: CDR1 SGHKS, CDR2 YYEKEE (reference sequence). V lost 5 bases and J 7 bases, leaving 19 bases between the germline ends. This CDR3 is built from 14 residues. CDR3 region: CASSLNRPGDEQYF. DNA of the CDR3: TGTGCCAGCAGTCTCAACCGTCCGGGGGATGAGCAGTACTTC.

In its sample, this clonotype was seen a few times. This chain uses TRBV11-2 with TRBJ1-1; no reliable D call. The length of the CDR3 is 15 residues. Germline values: CDR1 SGHAT, CDR2 FQNNGV. V lost 5 bases and J 3 bases, leaving 16 bases between the germline ends. This CDR3 is CASSQRQAGDTEAFF. The DNA for the CDR3 is TGTGCCAGCAGCCAGCGACAAGCCGGAGACACTGAAGCTTTCTTT.

Of note for this clonotype: A much larger clone lies a single base off, so this may be a read error. The rearrangement uses TRBV29-1 and TRBJ2-2; TRBD2 aligns across 7 bases. In germline, CDR1 is SQVTM, CDR2 ANQGSEA. V gave up 4 bases and J gave up 0 bases; unmatched junction bases: 8. This CDR3 has 16 residues. CDR3 DNA: TGCAGCGTTGCTGGACTAGTAGCTACGAACACCGGGGAGCTGTTTTTT. It encodes CSVAGLVATNTGELFF.

This clonotype was found many times. This chain joins TRBV2 and TRBJ1-5; D is uncertain. From germline, CDR1 is SNHLY and CDR2 FYNNEI. Trimming stripped 3 bases from V and 1 base from J, with 10 bases between. The CDR3 has 15 residues. The CDR3 loop is CASSDRTGSNQPQHF. The CDR3 nucleotides read TGTGCCAGCAGTGATAGGACGGGGAGCAATCAGCCCCAGCATTTT.

The chain uses TRBV11-2 and TRBJ2-6, with unresolved D. This CDR3 has 16 amino acids. CDR1 and CDR2 (germline): SGHAT, FQNNGV. V lost 0 bases to trimming and J lost 0 bases, with 6 bases between them. The DNA of the CDR3 is TGTGCCAGCAGCTTAGATAGCCCCTCTGGGGCCAACGTCCTGACTTTC. It specifies CASSLDSPSGANVLTF.

Points on this clonotype: A much bigger clone sits one base away, suggesting this may be a read error. Lacking the conserved final phenylalanine or tryptophan, this CDR3 likely reflects a read error. The chain joins TRBV19 to TRBJ1-2; D ambiguous. Germline V CDR1 and CDR2: LNHDA, SQIVND (reference sequence). Trimming pared 9 bases from V and 0 bases from J, leaving 20 bases between. The CDR3 is 16 residues long. The CDR3 DNA sequence: TGTGCCAGCGGTTCTGGGCGACGCACTACTAACTATGGCTACACCCTC. It is translated as CASGSGRRTTNYGYTL.

This clonotype showed up just a few times. This sequence joins TRBV3-1 and TRBJ2-7; D might be TRBD1 (6 bases). CDR1 LGHDT and CDR2 YNNKEL come from the germline V gene (reference sequence). V gave up 4 bases and J gave up 5 bases, with 15 bases separating them. This CDR3 has 14 amino acids. CDR3 amino acids: CASSPEDTGNEQYF. The CDR3, as DNA: TGTGCCAGCAGCCCCGAGGACACAGGGAACGAGCAGTACTTC.

The genes are TRBV2 and TRBJ2-7, with D maybe TRBD2 (5 bases). The germline V gene encodes CDR1 SNHLY and CDR2 FYNNEI. The CDR3 contains 14 residues. The V gene lost 7 bases and the J gene lost 6 bases, with 19 bases spanning the gap. The DNA for the CDR3 is TGTGCCAGCACCGCGTACGGGCCGGAGGTCGAGCAGTACTTC. It translates to CASTAYGPEVEQYF. The full variable domain, in which reference TRBV2 and TRBJ2-7 provide the parts outside the CDR3, is EPEVTQTPSHQVTQMGQEVILRCVPISNHLYFYWYRQILGQKVEFLVSFYNNEISEKSEIFDDQFSVERPDGSNFTLKIRSTKLEDSAMYFCASTAYGPEVEQYFGPGTRLTVT.

Worth noting for this clonotype: This may arise from a read error, as a much more abundant clone is one base away. The gene calls are TRBV20-1 and TRBJ2-2; TRBD1 matches 9 bases. The CDR3 is 16 amino acids. Germline CDR1 and CDR2: DFQATT and SNEGSKA (reference sequence). The CDR3 spells CSARRWDRADSGEVFF. CDR3 DNA sequence: TGCAGTGCCCGGAGGTGGGACAGGGCCGACTCCGGGGAGGTGTTTTTT.

This clonotype showed up many times. This chain uses TRBV10-3 with TRBJ2-5, with D perhaps matching TRBD1 (6 bases). The germline gives CDR1 ENHRY, CDR2 SYGVKD. The germline V and J ends were trimmed by 0 bases and 2 bases, with 7 bases remaining between them. This CDR3 has 14 amino acids. The CDR3 bases are TGTGCCATCAGTGAGTCGGACAGACAAGAGACCCAGTACTTC. It yields the protein CAISESDRQETQYF.

This clonotype is a singleton in its sample. This may arise from a read error, as a much more abundant clone is one base away. The rearrangement joins TRBV20-1 to TRBJ2-7; weak D call: TRBD2 (6 bases). Trimming cost V 5 bases and J 3 bases, with 20 bases left between them. Germline-derived CDR1 and CDR2 are DFQATT and SNEGSKA (reference sequence). The CDR3 contains 15 residues. CDR3 nucleotide sequence: TGCAGTGCTCCTGATAGGAGGGGATCGGGCTACGAGCAGTACGTC. Residues: CSAPDRRGSGYEQYV.

This clonotype was counted between two and nine times. This chain joins TRBV19 and TRBJ1-3, with no clear D. The CDR3 sequence is 14 residues long. Looked up from germline, CDR1 is LNHDA and CDR2 is SQIVND (reference sequence). Trimming stripped 3 bases from V and 4 bases from J, with 10 bases between. CDR3 sequence: CASSIARKGNTIYF. CDR3 DNA: TGTGCCAGTAGTATCGCCAGAAAGGGAAACACCATATATTTT.

This clonotype was seen repeatedly, ten times or more. The rearrangement joins TRBV7-2 to TRBJ1-5; no clear D. V gave up 5 bases and J gave up 5 bases, with 13 bases separating them. Germline CDR1 reads SGHTA; CDR2 reads FQGNSA. The CDR3 loop spans 14 amino acids. The CDR3, as DNA: TGTGCCAGCAGCGGAGTGGGGAAGGATCAGCCCCAGCATTTT. This encodes CASSGVGKDQPQHF.

In its sample, this clonotype was seen many times. The rearrangement joins TRBV7-2 to TRBJ2-5; either TRBD1 or TRBD2 may fit D (5 bases each). The CDR3 totals 14 residues. The V gene lost 1 base and the J gene lost 4 bases, with 10 bases spanning the gap. Germline V gives CDR1 SGHTA, CDR2 FQGNSA. The CDR3 reads CASSLGGSGETQYF. For the CDR3, the DNA is TGTGCCAGCAGCTTAGGGGGGAGTGGAGAGACCCAGTACTTC.

This clonotype was counted ten times or more. The J gene is TRBJ1-6, the V gene TRBV24-1; no definite D call. The CDR3 has 14 amino acids. Germline assignment: CDR1 KGHDR and CDR2 SFDVKD. V shed 4 bases and J shed 6 bases, with 9 bases lying between them. Here the CDR3 DNA reads TGTGCCACCAGTGACTCCGCAGCTAATTCACCCCTCCACTTT. It codes for CATSDSAANSPLHF.

This clonotype has a count of ten or more. The V gene is TRBV6-1, the J gene TRBJ2-5; 9 nucleotides line up with TRBD1. Per germline, CDR1 MNHNS and CDR2 SASEGT. The CDR3 length is 15 residues. DNA for the CDR3: TGTGCACACGGGCCCACAGGGGGCTACCAAGAGACCCAGTACTTC. It encodes CAHGPTGGYQETQYF.

The chain combines TRBV28 with TRBJ1-5; no reliable D call. The germline gives CDR1 MDHEN, CDR2 SYDVKM. This CDR3 contains 15 residues. Trimming stripped 8 bases from V and 0 bases from J, with 14 bases between. Here the CDR3 DNA reads TGTGCCAGCTCTTTGTCGTGGGGTAGCAATCAGCCCCAGCATTTT. Its protein is CASSLSWGSNQPQHF.